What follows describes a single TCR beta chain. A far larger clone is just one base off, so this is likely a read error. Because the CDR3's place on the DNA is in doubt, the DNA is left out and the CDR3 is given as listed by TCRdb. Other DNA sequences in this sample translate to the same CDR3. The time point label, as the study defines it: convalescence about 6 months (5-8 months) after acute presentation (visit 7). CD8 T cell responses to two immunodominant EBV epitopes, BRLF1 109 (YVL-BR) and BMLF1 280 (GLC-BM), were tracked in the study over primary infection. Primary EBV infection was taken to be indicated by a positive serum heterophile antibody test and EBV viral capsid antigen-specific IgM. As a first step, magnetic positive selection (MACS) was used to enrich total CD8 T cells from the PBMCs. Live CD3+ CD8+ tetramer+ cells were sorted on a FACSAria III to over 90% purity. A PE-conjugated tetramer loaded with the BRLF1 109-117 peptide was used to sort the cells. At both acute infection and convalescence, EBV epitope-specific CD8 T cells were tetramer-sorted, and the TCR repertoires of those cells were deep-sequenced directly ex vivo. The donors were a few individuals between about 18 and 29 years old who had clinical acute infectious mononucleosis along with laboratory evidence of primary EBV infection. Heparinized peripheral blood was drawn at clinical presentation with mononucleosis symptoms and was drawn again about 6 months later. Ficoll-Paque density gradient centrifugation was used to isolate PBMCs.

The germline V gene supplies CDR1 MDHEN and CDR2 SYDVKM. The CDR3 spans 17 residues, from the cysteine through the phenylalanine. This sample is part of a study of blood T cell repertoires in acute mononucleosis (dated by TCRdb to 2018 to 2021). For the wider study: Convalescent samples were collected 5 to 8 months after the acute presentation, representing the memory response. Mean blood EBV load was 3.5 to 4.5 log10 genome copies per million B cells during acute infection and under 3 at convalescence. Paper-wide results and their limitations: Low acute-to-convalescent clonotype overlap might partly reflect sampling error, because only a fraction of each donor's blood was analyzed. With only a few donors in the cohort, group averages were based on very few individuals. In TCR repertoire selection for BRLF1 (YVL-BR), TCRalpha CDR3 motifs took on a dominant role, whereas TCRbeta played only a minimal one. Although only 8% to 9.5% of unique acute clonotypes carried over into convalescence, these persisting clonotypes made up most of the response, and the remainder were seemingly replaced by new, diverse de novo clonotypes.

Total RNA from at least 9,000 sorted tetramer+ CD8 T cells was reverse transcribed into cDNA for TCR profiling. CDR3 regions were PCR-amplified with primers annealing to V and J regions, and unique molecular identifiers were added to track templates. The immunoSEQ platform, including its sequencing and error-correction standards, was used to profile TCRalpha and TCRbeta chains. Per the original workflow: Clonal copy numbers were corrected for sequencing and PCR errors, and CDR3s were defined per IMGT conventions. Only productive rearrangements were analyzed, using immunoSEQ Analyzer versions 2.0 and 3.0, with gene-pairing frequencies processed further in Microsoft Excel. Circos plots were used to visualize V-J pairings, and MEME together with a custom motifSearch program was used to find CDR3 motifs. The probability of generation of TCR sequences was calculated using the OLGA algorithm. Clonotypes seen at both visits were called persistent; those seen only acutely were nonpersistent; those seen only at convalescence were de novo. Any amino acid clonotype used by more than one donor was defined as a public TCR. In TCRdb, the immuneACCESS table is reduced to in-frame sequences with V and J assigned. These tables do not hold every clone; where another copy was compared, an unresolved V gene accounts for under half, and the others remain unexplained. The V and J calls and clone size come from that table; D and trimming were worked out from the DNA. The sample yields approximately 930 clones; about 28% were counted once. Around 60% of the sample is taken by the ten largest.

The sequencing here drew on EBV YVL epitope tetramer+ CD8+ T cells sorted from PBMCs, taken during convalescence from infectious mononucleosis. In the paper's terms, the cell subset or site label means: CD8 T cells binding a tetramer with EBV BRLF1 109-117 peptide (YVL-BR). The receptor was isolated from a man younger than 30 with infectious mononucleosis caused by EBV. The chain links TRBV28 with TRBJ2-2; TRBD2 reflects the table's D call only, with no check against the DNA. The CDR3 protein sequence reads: CASSFYLQLNTGELFFF.